This section outlines one T cell receptor (beta chain) sequence together with its context. The antigen this receptor binds is unknown. One base away there is no much larger clone; base qualities are not given. Spanning cysteine to phenylalanine, the CDR3 consists of 15 amino acids. The DNA shown is the 45-base CDR3, in frame from base 1. V trim: 1 base; J trim: 6 bases; unmatched bases: 6. CDR1 and CDR2, looked up from the germline V gene, are SGHVS and FNYEAQ. The data belong to a study of blood T cell repertoires in COVID-19 (dated by TCRdb to the early 2020s). Study-level background: The collaborator samples originated in the United States, Italy and Spain and spanned the acute and convalescent phases of COVID-19. The material from the prospective study consisted of cDNA or gDNA derived from T cells, B-cell-depleted T cells, or PBMCs. The dataset comprised deeply sampled blood TCRbeta repertoires from subjects exposed to, actively infected with, or recovered from COVID-19. The repertoires were released in a freely available public database meant as a resource for research on the immune response to SARS-CoV-2. The samples were drawn from the first 160 participants of the ongoing ImmuneRACE study and from about 1,200 subjects provided by 6 global collaborators. The sample metadata nearly always contained a de-identified subject ID, COVID-19 status, age in years and sex. Where HLA class I and class II types were available, the types were taken from metadata supplied by the sample provider, not from assay-based typing.

The immunoSEQ Assay, a bias-controlled multiplex PCR, was used to amplify TCRbeta CDR3 regions from genomic DNA. The authors' analysis ran thus. Nucleated cell counts per sample were estimated from amplification of reference gene primers within the assay. To quantify the absolute abundance of each unique TCRbeta CDR3 rearrangement, sequence reads were collapsed and filtered. For each sample, productive Simpson clonality was calculated as the square root of Simpson's diversity index over productive rearrangements. TCRdb mirrors the immuneACCESS table, restricted to in-frame sequences. Some clones are absent from its copies; in checked studies, under half trace to an unresolved V gene, and the reason for the others is unknown. V, J and clone size are those of that table, while D and trimming were read from the DNA. The sample has about 11,000 clones on record, about 87% of them singletons. Jointly, the top ten make up about a tenth of the sample.

Each collaborating institution followed its own protocols to collect whole blood in K2EDTA tubes. For TCRbeta analysis, collaborators shipped samples in one of three forms: frozen whole blood, isolated PBMCs, or DNA extracted from either of those sample types. Results and caveats for the whole study, not just this receptor: The quantity of clinical and demographic metadata differed by source and by participant and was supplied without curation.

This TCR was sampled from a human donor in a cohort sampled during active COVID-19. The chain is assembled from TRBV7-6 and TRBJ1-5; the central 7 bases match TRBD1. Sequences were obtained from peripheral blood. This receptor has the CDR3 CASSLEGASFQPQHF. The DNA is TGTGCCAGCAGCTTAGAGGGGGCTTCATTTCAGCCCCAGCATTTT.